Each of the 11 T cell receptor beta chains below was sequenced from the same sample in a study of blood T cell repertoires in COVID-19. Profiling relied on immunoSEQ multiplex PCR, and the TCRdb table lists in-frame clones only, not all of them. The table lists tens of thousands of clones, about 88% of them singletons, with over 4.5% in the top ten. Specimen: peripheral blood. The receptors here all came from a human donor in a cohort sampled during active COVID-19.

The chain combines TRBV9 with TRBJ1-6; D is unresolved. Between the trimmed V and J ends, which lost 1 base and 7 bases, there was a span of 12 bases. This CDR3 is built from 15 residues. Germline V lookup: CDR1 SGDLS, CDR2 YYNGEE. Here the CDR3 DNA reads TGTGCCAGCAGCGTACGTGGTGAGAGGAATTCACCCCTCCACTTT. This encodes CASSVRGERNSPLHF.

The rearrangement joins TRBV15 to TRBJ1-3, with 8 bases lining up with TRBD1. The germline gives CDR1 LNHNV, CDR2 YYDKDF (reference sequence). The V segment lost 5 bases and the J segment 0 bases; nucleotides outside the gene matches: 6. The CDR3 contains 16 residues. CDR3 nucleotide sequence: TGTGCCACCAGCCGCAGGGGGCGGCTCTCTGGAAACACCATATATTTT. Translation gives CATSRRGRLSGNTIYF.

The genes are TRBV7-2 and TRBJ1-5; D uncertain. Germline lookup yields CDR1 SGHTA and CDR2 FQGNSA. Trimming removed 5 bases from V and 11 bases from J, with 25 bases in between. The CDR3 consists of 16 residues. The CDR3 DNA is TGTGCCAGCAGCCCTCTCGCGGCGGGAAAAGGTCGTTCCCAGCATTTT. Its protein product is CASSPLAAGKGRSQHF. The variable domain in full, completed from reference TRBV7-2 and TRBJ1-5, reads GAGVSQSPSNKVTEKGKDVELRCDPISGHTALYWYRQSLGQGLEFLIYFQGNSAPDKSGLPSDRFSAERTGGSVSTLTIQRTQQEDSAVYLCASSPLAAGKGRSQHFGDGTRLSIL.

This chain links TRBV4-1 with TRBJ2-5; TRBD1 agrees at 7 bases. This CDR3 has 17 amino acids. The germline V gene has CDR1 MGHRA and CDR2 YSYEKL. J gave up 5 bases and V 1 base, and 13 bases lay outside the gene matches. The CDR3, as DNA: TGCGCCAGCAGCCAAGGTCCGGAGACAGGGTGGAGGGAGACCCAGTACTTC. Protein sequence: CASSQGPETGWRETQYF.

The sample holds one count of this clone. The V and J genes are TRBV12-5 and TRBJ2-3; 15 nucleotides line up with TRBD2. There are 15 residues in the CDR3. The germline V gene encodes CDR1 LGHNT and CDR2 FRNRAP. The junction had 2 bases not matched to a gene; V was cut back by 6 bases and J by 4 bases. In nucleotides, the CDR3 is TGTGCTAGTGGGGGACTAGCGGGAGGTGCAGATACGCAGTATTTT. Translated: CASGGLAGGADTQYF.

The rearrangement links TRBV9 to TRBJ1-1; maybe TRBD1 (5 bases). Per germline, CDR1 SGDLS and CDR2 YYNGEE. V dropped 2 bases and J dropped 5 bases, with 13 bases sitting between them. CDR3 length: 14 residues. CDR3 sequence (DNA): TGTGCCAGCAGCGTTGTTTCGGGGGGAACTGAAGCTTTCTTT. Translated, it gives CASSVVSGGTEAFF.

The chain carries TRBV2 and TRBJ1-5; 9 nucleotides agree with TRBD1. The V and J ends lost 7 bases and 0 bases, in that order; junction bases with no gene match: 7. Germline loops: CDR1 SNHLY, CDR2 FYNNEI. The CDR3 is made up of 16 amino acids. The CDR3 DNA follows: TGTGCCAGCACCAGGAGGACAGGGGTTAGCAATCAGCCCCAGCATTTT. This codes for CASTRRTGVSNQPQHF.

This clone was counted between two and nine times. Other DNA sequences from this sample encode an identical CDR3 as well. V is TRBV5-1 and J is TRBJ1-1; D remains ambiguous. V was shortened by 4 bases and J by 1 base, with 8 bases between the two germline ends. CDR3 size: 13 residues. Germline values: CDR1 SGHRS, CDR2 YFSETQ. CDR3 sequence: CASSATGNTEAFF. The CDR3 DNA sequence: TGCGCCAGCAGCGCGACGGGGAACACTGAAGCTTTCTTT.

This clone was detected only a few times. V gene TRBV7-9 combines with J gene TRBJ2-1; D possibly corresponds to TRBD1 (6 bases). Trimming left V 5 bases short and J 4 bases short, with 12 bases between. CDR3 length: 14 residues. CDR1 is SEHNR and CDR2 is FQNEAQ in the germline V gene (reference sequence). CDR3 in DNA: TGTGCCAGCAGCACCTCCAGGGGATACAATGAGCAGTTCTTC. This translates into CASSTSRGYNEQFF.

The chain links TRBV6-6 to TRBJ2-5; the D gene is possibly TRBD2 (5 bases). Trimming took off 6 bases at V and 1 base at J, with 12 bases between the two ends. Germline assignment: CDR1 MNHNY and CDR2 SVGAGI (reference sequence). There are 14 residues in the CDR3. The CDR3 reads CASSNQRLQETQYF. The CDR3 DNA reads as TGTGCCAGCAGCAACCAGCGGCTCCAAGAGACCCAGTACTTC.

The rearrangement joins TRBV3-1 (or the pseudogene TRBV3-2) to TRBJ1-5, with D possibly matching TRBD1 (5 bases). Between the trimmed V and J ends, which lost 3 bases and 2 bases, there was a span of 20 bases. Germline V gene lookup returns CDR1 LGHDT and CDR2 YNNKEL (reference sequence). CDR3 length: 18 amino acids. CDR3 nucleotides: TGTGCCAGCAGCCACAGTCTCGGGCCAACAGGACGCAATCAGCCCCAGCATTTT. The encoded protein is CASSHSLGPTGRNQPQHF.